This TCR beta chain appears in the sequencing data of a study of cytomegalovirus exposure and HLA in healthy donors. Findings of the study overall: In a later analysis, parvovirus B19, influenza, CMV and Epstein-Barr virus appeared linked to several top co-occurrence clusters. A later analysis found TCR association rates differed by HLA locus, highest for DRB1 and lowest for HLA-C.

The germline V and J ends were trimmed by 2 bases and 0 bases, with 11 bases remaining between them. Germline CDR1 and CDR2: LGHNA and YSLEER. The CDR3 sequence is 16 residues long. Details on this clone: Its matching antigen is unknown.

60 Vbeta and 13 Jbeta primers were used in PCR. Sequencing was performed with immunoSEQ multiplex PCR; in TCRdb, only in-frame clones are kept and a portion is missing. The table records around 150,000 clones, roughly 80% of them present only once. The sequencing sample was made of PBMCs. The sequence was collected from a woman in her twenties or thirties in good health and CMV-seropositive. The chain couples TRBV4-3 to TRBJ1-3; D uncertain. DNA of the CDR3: TGCGCCAGCAGCCAACGGGGATCCAGCTCTGGAAACACCATATATTTT. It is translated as CASSQRGSSSGNTIYF.